Each of the 32 T cell receptor beta chains below was sequenced from the same sample in a study of T cells in localized non-small cell lung cancer (dated by TCRdb to the early 2020s). Library preparation employed the immunoSEQ multiplex PCR assay. As stored in TCRdb, this immuneACCESS dataset retains in-frame rearrangements with V and J assigned. A fraction of the clones does not appear; measured against another copy, unresolved V genes explain less than half of the discrepancy, and the remainder lacks a known reason. The sample profile shows tens of thousands of clones; about 85% of them were found once. The ten biggest clones cover approximately 9.6% of the sample. The sequenced sample was peripheral blood, obtained before any cancer treatment. Source of these receptors: a man between 40 and 75 years old with stage III squamous cell lung carcinoma.

The chain uses TRBV5-6 and TRBJ1-1; no clear D. V was cut by 6 bases and J by 4 bases, with 10 bases left in between. This CDR3 has 12 residues. CDR1 and CDR2 (germline): SGHDT, YYEEEE. The CDR3 coding sequence is TGTGCCAGCACCGTTTTGTCCACTGAAGCTTTCTTT. Translation gives CASTVLSTEAFF.

The rearrangement joins TRBV5-4 to TRBJ1-1; 7 bases match TRBD1. Germline V gene lookup returns CDR1 SGHNT and CDR2 YYREEE (reference sequence). This CDR3 spans 18 amino acids. The J segment lost 0 bases and the V segment lost 4 bases, leaving 15 bases of the junction unmatched. The CDR3 spells CASSIGTVQGVMNTEAFF. The CDR3 DNA reads TGTGCCAGCAGCATAGGGACAGTCCAGGGAGTGATGAACACTGAAGCTTTCTTT.

The chain combines TRBV15 with TRBJ1-3; no firm D call. Trimming cost V 0 bases and J 0 bases, with 6 bases left between them. CDR1 and CDR2 (germline): LNHNV, YYDKDF (reference sequence). The CDR3 contains 15 residues. CDR3 sequence: CATSREVSSGNTIYF. In DNA, the CDR3 is TGTGCCACCAGCAGAGAGGTCAGCTCTGGAAACACCATATATTTT. Looking up the rest from reference TRBV15 and TRBJ1-3 gives the full variable domain: DAMVIQNPRYQVTQFGKPVTLSCSQTLNHNVMYWYQQKSSQAPKLLFHYYDKDFNNEADTPDNFQSRRPNTSFCFLDIRSPGLGDTAMYLCATSREVSSGNTIYFGEGSWLTVV.

This rearrangement joins TRBV9 to TRBJ1-4, with a possible D match to TRBD1 (6 bases). The CDR3 is 14 residues long. Trimming left V 0 bases short and J 4 bases short, with 7 bases between. Germline V lookup: CDR1 SGDLS, CDR2 YYNGEE. The CDR3 protein is CASSVGTVNEKLFF. Here the CDR3 DNA reads TGTGCCAGCAGCGTAGGGACAGTTAATGAAAAACTGTTTTTT.

As regards this clone: The same CDR3 can be traced to other DNA sequences in this sample. CDR3 residues: CSVDSPQGTDTQYF. The CDR3 DNA follows: TGCAGCGTTGATTCCCCCCAGGGCACAGATACGCAGTATTTT. V gene TRBV29-1 combines with J gene TRBJ2-3, with D unclear. In germline, CDR1 is SQVTM, CDR2 ANQGSEA. Trimming removed 3 bases at V and 1 base at J, with 11 bases between. The CDR3 has 14 residues.

This clone was recorded only once. The CDR3 protein is CASRAKSSYEQYF. The DNA of the CDR3 is TGTGCCAGTAGGGCTAAAAGCTCCTACGAGCAGTACTTC. The chain combines TRBV19 with TRBJ2-7; D is ambiguous. In germline, CDR1 is LNHDA, CDR2 SQIVND (reference sequence). Trimming cost V 6 bases and J 0 bases, with 9 bases left between them. CDR3 length: 13 amino acids.

The rearrangement links TRBV15 to TRBJ1-1; D remains ambiguous. The CDR3 has 15 residues. Germline V gene data show CDR1 as LNHNV and CDR2 as YYDKDF (reference sequence). The germline V and J ends were trimmed by 1 base and 1 base, with 10 bases remaining between them. The CDR3 sequence is CATSRGGNSNTEAFF. The CDR3 DNA reads as TGTGCCACCAGCAGAGGGGGAAACTCGAACACTGAAGCTTTCTTT.

The V call is TRBV7-9, the J call TRBJ2-1; the D is unclear. Germline loops: CDR1 SEHNR, CDR2 FQNEAQ (reference sequence). CDR3 length: 13 residues. V was shortened by 2 bases and J by 6 bases, with 8 bases between the two germline ends. CDR3: CASSLYTVNEQFF. CDR3 bases: TGTGCCAGCAGCTTATATACAGTCAATGAGCAGTTCTTC.

The V and J genes are TRBV6-6 and TRBJ2-3; TRBD2 matches at 13 bases. Germline CDR1 reads MNHNY; CDR2 reads SVGAGI (reference sequence). The CDR3 is 15 amino acids. V shed 6 bases, J shed 5 bases, and the junction held 5 bases outside the gene matches. CDR3 residues: CASRRTSGRGDTQYF. CDR3 nucleotide sequence: TGTGCCAGCAGGCGCACTAGCGGGAGGGGAGATACGCAGTATTTT.

This chain links TRBV11-3 with TRBJ1-1, with a tentative D call TRBD1 (6 bases). CDR1 and CDR2 from the germline V gene are SGHNT and YENEEA. V dropped 2 bases and J dropped 5 bases, with 9 bases sitting between them. This CDR3 has 13 residues. The CDR3 coding sequence is TGTGCCAGCAGCTTATCGAGGGGGACTGAAGCTTTCTTT. It yields the protein CASSLSRGTEAFF.

This clone was found once. The CDR3: CASSYSAGKMGQYF. The CDR3 DNA follows: TGTGCCAGCAGTTACTCCGCCGGGAAGATGGGTCAGTACTTC. The chain combines TRBV6-5 with TRBJ2-4; a possible D gene is TRBD2 (5 bases). Trimming left V 0 bases short and J 12 bases short, with 15 bases between. Germline-derived CDR1 and CDR2 are MNHEY and SVGAGI. This CDR3 has 14 residues.

The chain employs TRBV28 and TRBJ2-1; 7 bases align to TRBD2. V lost 6 bases to trimming and J lost 6 bases; unmatched junction nucleotides: 8. Germline values: CDR1 MDHEN, CDR2 SYDVKM. The CDR3 runs to 14 residues. CDR3 coding DNA: TGTGCCAGCAGGCGAGAGGGAGGGCCCAATGAGCAGTTCTTC. Amino acid sequence: CASRREGGPNEQFF.

This sequence joins TRBV7-2 and TRBJ2-3; the D gene is possibly TRBD1 (6 bases). This CDR3 has 17 amino acids. Germline-derived CDR1 and CDR2 are SGHTA and FQGNSA. V dropped 4 bases and J dropped 0 bases, with 17 bases sitting between them. The CDR3 sequence: CASSSKTGTTSTDTQYF. In DNA form, the CDR3 reads TGTGCCAGCAGCTCGAAAACCGGGACAACTAGCACAGATACGCAGTATTTT.

This rearrangement joins TRBV4-2 to TRBJ2-5; no clear D gene. The ends were cut back, 4 bases at V and 4 bases at J, with 19 bases in the middle. Germline V gives CDR1 LGHNA, CDR2 YNFKEQ. The CDR3 spans 16 residues. The CDR3, as DNA: TGTGCCAGCAGCCCTACCGGCCCTGGGGAAAGAGAGACCCAGTACTTC. Translating it yields CASSPTGPGERETQYF.

The CDR3 sequence is CASSLGTGTEAFF. CDR3 coding DNA: TGTGCCAGCAGCTTAGGGACGGGCACTGAAGCTTTCTTT. This chain joins TRBV11-2 and TRBJ1-1; the D is unclear. The CDR3 length is 13 residues. Trimming cost V 1 base and J 4 bases, with 7 bases left between them. Germline assignment: CDR1 SGHAT and CDR2 FQNNGV.

J is TRBJ2-3 and V is TRBV9, with D maybe TRBD2 (6 bases). This CDR3 comprises 16 residues. Per germline, CDR1 SGDLS and CDR2 YYNGEE. V was shortened by 4 bases and J by 2 bases, with 17 bases between the two germline ends. The CDR3 protein is CASSSRGASNTDTQYF. The CDR3 region has the DNA TGTGCCAGCAGCTCCCGCGGGGCCTCCAACACAGATACGCAGTATTTT.

The chain uses TRBV11-2 and TRBJ2-7; D not certain. The V and J ends lost 3 bases and 2 bases respectively, with 8 bases between them. The CDR3 extends over 13 amino acids. Germline V gene lookup returns CDR1 SGHAT and CDR2 FQNNGV. The CDR3 protein is CASSLGRTYEQYF. DNA for the CDR3: TGTGCCAGCAGCTTGGGCAGAACCTACGAGCAGTACTTC. Filled out from reference TRBV11-2 and TRBJ2-7, the complete variable domain reads EAGVAQSPRYKIIEKRQSVAFWCNPISGHATLYWYQQILGQGPKLLIQFQNNGVVDDSQLPKDRFSAERLKGVDSTLKIQPAKLEDSAVYLCASSLGRTYEQYFGPGTRLTVT.

A note on this clone: A read error may account for a junction end that differs from germline. J is TRBJ1-1 and V is TRBV9; D gene uncertain. Per germline, CDR1 SGDLS and CDR2 YYNGEE. The CDR3 has 8 amino acids. The CDR3 nucleotides are TGTGCCAGCACCGGAGCTTTTTTT. This encodes CASTGAFF. Complete variable domain (other parts from reference TRBV9 and TRBJ1-1): DSGVTQTPKHLITATGQRVTLRCSPRSGDLSVYWYQQSLDQGLQFLIQYYNGEERAKGNILERFSAQQFPDLHSELNLSSLELGDSALYFCASTGAFFGQGTRLTVV.

The chain employs TRBV4-1 and TRBJ1-1; the D gene is possibly TRBD1 (6 bases). The V and J ends lost 4 bases and 5 bases respectively, with 11 bases between them. This CDR3 contains 13 residues. Germline CDR1 MGHRA, CDR2 YSYEKL. CDR3 nucleotides: TGCGCCAGCAGCCGAGGGGGGGTAACTGAAGCTTTCTTT. Protein sequence: CASSRGGVTEAFF.

The chain recombines TRBV2 with TRBJ2-1, with D perhaps matching TRBD1 or TRBD2 (7 bases each). CDR3 length equals 12 residues. Trimming removed 6 bases at V and 10 bases at J, with 13 bases between. Per the germline V gene, CDR1 is SNHLY and CDR2 is FYNNEI. Here the CDR3 reads CASRGEGQEQFF. The CDR3 region has the DNA TGTGCCAGCAGGGGGGAGGGACAGGAGCAGTTCTTC. Supplemented by reference TRBV2 and TRBJ2-1, the full variable domain reads EPEVTQTPSHQVTQMGQEVILRCVPISNHLYFYWYRQILGQKVEFLVSFYNNEISEKSEIFDDQFSVERPDGSNFTLKIRSTKLEDSAMYFCASRGEGQEQFFGPGTRLTVL.

The V and J genes are TRBV28 and TRBJ2-6, with D perhaps TRBD2 (5 bases). Germline lookup yields CDR1 MDHEN and CDR2 SYDVKM. V was clipped by 2 bases and J by 2 bases, with 13 bases between them. The CDR3 covers 17 residues. CDR3 sequence (DNA): TGTGCCAGCAGTTTACTGGGGAGTGGTACTGGGGCCAACGTCCTGACTTTC. The encoded protein is CASSLLGSGTGANVLTF.

The rearrangement joins TRBV19 to TRBJ2-2, with 9 bases fitting TRBD1. The ends lost 3 bases at V and 4 bases at J; junction bases unmatched: 3. Germline V gene data show CDR1 as LNHDA and CDR2 as SQIVND (reference sequence). CDR3 size: 15 residues. This CDR3 reads CASSIDRGFTGELFF. Here the CDR3 DNA reads TGTGCCAGTAGTATCGACAGGGGGTTCACCGGGGAGCTGTTTTTT. The variable domain in full, with the rest retrieved from reference TRBV19 and TRBJ2-2, is DGGITQSPKYLFRKEGQNVTLSCEQNLNHDAMYWYRQDPGQGLRLIYYSQIVNDFQKGDIAEGYSVSREKKESFPLTVTSAQKNPTAFYLCASSIDRGFTGELFFGEGSRLTVL.

The chain recombines TRBV30 with TRBJ1-2; 9 nucleotides match TRBD1. Germline V CDR1 and CDR2: GTSNPN, SVGIG (reference sequence). With 2 bases clipped from V and 5 bases from J, the junction kept 9 bases outside the gene matches. This CDR3 comprises 15 residues. The CDR3 coding sequence is TGTGCCTGGAGTACCCAATTGACAGGGGGATATGGCTACACCTTC. Protein: CAWSTQLTGGYGYTF.

This clone has just one count. CDR3 in amino acids: CASSLTVNTGELFF. For the CDR3, the DNA is TGTGCCAGCAGTTTAACAGTGAACACCGGGGAGCTGTTTTTT. The chain is built from TRBV27 and TRBJ2-2; no reliable D call. The germline V gene encodes CDR1 MNHEY and CDR2 SMNVEV (reference sequence). The CDR3 sequence is 14 residues long. V was pared by 2 bases and J by 1 base, with 5 bases between.

The genes are TRBV7-2 and TRBJ1-3; no clear D gene. The length of the CDR3 is 16 residues. The germline V and J ends were trimmed by 5 bases and 0 bases, with 14 bases remaining between them. Germline V lookup: CDR1 SGHTA, CDR2 FQGNSA. CDR3 amino acids: CASSPNPGLSGNTIYF. The CDR3 DNA follows: TGTGCCAGCAGCCCGAACCCCGGACTCTCTGGAAACACCATATATTTT.

The rearrangement joins TRBV18 to TRBJ2-5; D gene uncertain. The V gene's germline CDR1 is KGHSH and CDR2 LQKENI. V dropped 1 base and J dropped 1 base, with 7 bases sitting between them. The CDR3 covers 14 residues. For the CDR3, the DNA is TGTGCCAGCTCACCACTTAGGGTCCAAGAGACCCAGTACTTC. Encoded protein: CASSPLRVQETQYF.

The CDR3 reads CATSRALGAGELFF. The CDR3 region has the DNA TGTGCCACCAGCAGAGCCCTCGGGGCCGGGGAGCTGTTTTTT. The rearrangement joins TRBV15 to TRBJ2-2, with D perhaps matching TRBD2 (5 bases). The CDR3 is 14 amino acids. Trimming took off 1 base at V and 6 bases at J, with 9 bases between the two ends. In germline, CDR1 is LNHNV, CDR2 YYDKDF (reference sequence).

The chain's CDR3 is CASSTLPGQGGSNQPQHF. The CDR3 region has the DNA TGTGCCAGTAGTACCCTCCCGGGACAGGGAGGTAGCAATCAGCCCCAGCATTTT. The V and J genes are TRBV19 and TRBJ1-5; TRBD1 matches 9 bases. From germline, CDR1 is LNHDA and CDR2 SQIVND (reference sequence). Trimming took 4 bases from V and 0 from J; bases not matched to a gene: 10. This CDR3 is 18 amino acids long.

The chain carries TRBV30 and TRBJ2-2, with 9 bases that match TRBD2. The germline V gene has CDR1 GTSNPN and CDR2 SVGIG (reference sequence). Trimming removed 8 bases from V and 7 bases from J; junction bases left unmatched: 8. The CDR3 has 13 amino acids. In DNA form, the CDR3 reads TGTGCCACGGCCCTTAGCGGGGGCGGGGAGCTGTTTTTT. This gives the protein CATALSGGGELFF.

This clone has more than one count but fewer than ten. This chain connects TRBV27 to TRBJ2-1; no reliable D call. From germline, CDR1 is MNHEY and CDR2 SMNVEV (reference sequence). Trimming left V 2 bases short and J 12 bases short, with 14 bases between. The CDR3 sequence is 13 residues long. CDR3 nucleotide sequence: TGTGCCAGCAGTTTAAGTCTGGTTTCTGCGCAGTTCTTC. Translating gives CASSLSLVSAQFF.

In DNA form, the CDR3 reads TGCGCCAGCGCACCAGGGGGGGTTGGAGAGACCCAGTACTTC. Protein sequence: CASAPGGVGETQYF. The chain carries TRBV5-1 and TRBJ2-5; the D gene could be TRBD1 or TRBD2 (7 bases each). CDR3 length equals 14 residues. Trimming took 7 bases from V and 4 from J, leaving 17 bases between them. Per germline, CDR1 SGHRS and CDR2 YFSETQ. Looking up the rest from reference TRBV5-1 and TRBJ2-5 gives the full variable domain: KAGVTQTPRYLIKTRGQQVTLSCSPISGHRSVSWYQQTPGQGLQFLFEYFSETQRNKGNFPGRFSGRQFSNSRSEMNVSTLELGDSALYLCASAPGGVGETQYFGPGTRLLVL.

The chain recombines TRBV6-5 with TRBJ1-2; perhaps TRBD1 as D (6 bases). The germline V gene encodes CDR1 MNHEY and CDR2 SVGAGI. This CDR3 is 14 amino acids long. V was trimmed by 0 bases and J by 8 bases, leaving 13 bases between them. The CDR3 protein is CASSYSTNREGYTF. DNA of the CDR3: TGTGCCAGCAGTTACTCTACGAACAGGGAAGGCTACACCTTC.